A selection of T cell receptor beta chains follows, all from one sample in a study of CD8 T cells in ankylosing spondylitis. TCRdb re-derived calls from the 5' RACE reads in MiXCR, one entry per CDR3 protein. The sample carries 250,000 to 300,000 distinct CDR3 sequences, under 20% recorded once. Sequencing used blood, either unsorted or a sorted T cell fraction (not recorded which). These receptors came from a male donor with ankylosing spondylitis or in good health (not recorded which). Both conserved end residues are part of each CDR3.

j_call | v_call | cdr3_aa
TRBJ2-1 | TRBV7-6 | CASSRGLAGGSSYNEQFF
TRBJ2-2 | TRBV9 | CASSVDVTVAFPPGELFF
TRBJ2-1 | TRBV6-2/TRBV6-3 | CASSYSIRDRDNEQFF
TRBJ1-1 | TRBV7-6 | CASSTRQGVNTEAFF
TRBJ2-1 | TRBV12-3/TRBV12-4 | CASSFVGQRYNEQFF
TRBJ2-1 | TRBV12-3/TRBV12-4 | CASSFSVLAGADEQFF
TRBJ1-2 | TRBV7-2 | CASSYGYGYGYTF
TRBJ2-2 | TRBV7-6 | CASSLAQYRRGRTGELFF
TRBJ2-7 | TRBV29-1 | CSVLSGSGEQYF
TRBJ2-1 | TRBV10-3 | CAIGGQGSGRPNNEQFF
TRBJ2-1 | TRBV11-2 | CASSSSGPNEQFF
TRBJ2-5 | TRBV5-6 | CASSLWPRQETQYF
TRBJ2-2 | TRBV5-1 | CASSLADSGEVGTGELFF
TRBJ2-5 | TRBV29-1 | CSMTSGQETQYF
TRBJ2-5 | TRBV25-1 | CASSMGIRETQYF
TRBJ2-3 | TRBV5-1 | CASSLGGPPDTQYF
TRBJ2-3 | TRBV12-3/TRBV12-4 | CASSAGQVLQDTQYF
TRBJ1-2 | TRBV12-3/TRBV12-4 | CASSFVVGGYTF
TRBJ2-1 | TRBV6-2/TRBV6-3 | CASSYEPLAGWNEQFF
TRBJ2-1 | TRBV6-2/TRBV6-3 | CASSYFSPGLAGSNEQFF
TRBJ2-2 | TRBV4-1 | CASSKRDSNTGELFF
TRBJ2-5 | TRBV3-1 | CASSPSGTSGSVPQETQYF
TRBJ1-1 | TRBV7-8 | CASSFWTNTEAFF
TRBJ2-3 | TRBV12-3/TRBV12-4 | CASSFGVAADTQYF
TRBJ1-5 | TRBV6-1 | CASSQGPSYNQPQHF
TRBJ1-3 | TRBV7-9 | CASSQITVSSGNTIYF
TRBJ2-3 | TRBV12-3/TRBV12-4 | CASSQEREGGPTDTQYF
TRBJ1-1 | TRBV12-3/TRBV12-4 | CASSLAGQGNTEAFF
TRBJ2-1 | TRBV11-2 | CASSLLNGQGNGEQFF
TRBJ2-7 | TRBV5-6 | CASSIRTSGYYEQYF
TRBJ2-2 | TRBV29-1 | CSVEAQGMNTGELFF
TRBJ2-5 | TRBV6-1 | CASSPYRGSQETQYF
TRBJ2-2 | TRBV12-3/TRBV12-4 | CATQWGGNTGELFF
TRBJ1-5 | TRBV4-1 | CASSQDPTGSDQPQHF
TRBJ2-3 | TRBV27 | CASARTGVVVDTQYF
TRBJ2-6 | TRBV28 | CASSLEIGNTGANVLTF
TRBJ1-2 | TRBV12-3/TRBV12-4 | CASGQFSNYGSTF
TRBJ2-1 | TRBV29-1 | CSVEDRLLPGNEQFF
TRBJ2-1 | TRBV13 | CASSFSAPTNEQFF
TRBJ2-1 | TRBV4-3 | CASSQDTSRGSHEQFF
TRBJ2-7 | TRBV25-1 | CASTGSHEQYF
TRBJ2-1 | TRBV4-1 | CASSQVGAGESEQFF
TRBJ2-2 | TRBV20-1 | CSARGESTGELFF
TRBJ2-7 | TRBV28 | CASQLGLADPPYEQYF
TRBJ2-1 | TRBV6-4 | CASSDSTSGSNEQFF
TRBJ2-5 | TRBV6-1 | CASSRLPDRGLALTQYF
TRBJ2-2 | TRBV5-1 | CASSFGTSGSSYTGELFF
TRBJ1-2 | TRBV29-1 | CSVEIRGYGYTF
TRBJ2-2 | TRBV4-2 | CASSQGGLARTGELFF
TRBJ2-1 | TRBV24-1 | CATSETEYNEQFF
TRBJ1-2 | TRBV10-3 | CAISELWADGSGYGYTF